This TCR beta chain was recovered during a study of T cell responses to AZD1222 COVID-19 vaccine. Study conclusions and caveats: Donors were chiefly white British, with a greater number of females, and clonal diversity was perhaps underestimated.

The table came from immunoSEQ multiplex PCR; TCRdb's copy has only in-frame clones and leaves some out. The profile shows about 270,000 clones, 94% of them singletons. Remarks on this clone: Its target is unknown.

The length of the CDR3 is 16 residues. V lost 0 bases, J lost 6 bases, and 5 bases stayed unmatched. From germline, CDR1 is SGHRS and CDR2 YFSETQ. The source was peripheral blood, collected 28 days after the second AZD1222 dose. The sequence was obtained from an adult who received the AZD1222 COVID-19 vaccine. The chain links TRBV5-1 to TRBJ2-1; 11 bases match TRBD2. CDR3 nucleotide sequence: TGCGCCAGCAGCTTGGCGACTAGCGGGATTGCCAATGAGCAGTTCTTC. Translation gives CASSLATSGIANEQFF.